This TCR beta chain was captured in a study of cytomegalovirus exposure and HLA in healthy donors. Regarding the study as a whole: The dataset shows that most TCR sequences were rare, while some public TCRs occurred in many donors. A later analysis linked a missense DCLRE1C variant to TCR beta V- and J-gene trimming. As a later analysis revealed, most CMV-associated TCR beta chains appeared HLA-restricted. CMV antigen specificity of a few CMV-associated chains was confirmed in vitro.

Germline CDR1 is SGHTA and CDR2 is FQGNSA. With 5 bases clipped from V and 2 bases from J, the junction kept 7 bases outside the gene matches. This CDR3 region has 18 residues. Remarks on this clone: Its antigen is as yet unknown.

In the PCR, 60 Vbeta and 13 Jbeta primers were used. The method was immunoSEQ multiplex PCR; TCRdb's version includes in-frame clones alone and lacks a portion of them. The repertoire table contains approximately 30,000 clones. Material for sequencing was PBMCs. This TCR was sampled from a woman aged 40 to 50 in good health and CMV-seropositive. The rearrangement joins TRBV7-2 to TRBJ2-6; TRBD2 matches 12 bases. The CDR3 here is CASSLRLAGGPGANVLTF. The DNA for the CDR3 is TGTGCCAGCAGCCTCCGGCTAGCGGGAGGGCCTGGGGCCAACGTCCTGACTTTC.